Here is one TCR beta chain with its context. Its cognate antigen is unknown. The repertoire was sequenced with immunoSEQ multiplex PCR; TCRdb's copy has only in-frame clones and lacks some. The table includes tens of thousands of clones, about 93% detected once. Every patient experienced relapse after autologous stem cell transplantation, and brentuximab vedotin exposure varied. The entry originates in a study of PD-1 blockade in classical Hodgkin lymphoma. General observations from the study: After ASCT, patients who started nivolumab under 1 year later were excluded.

V was cut by 5 bases and J by 0 bases, with 11 bases left in between. The CDR3 has 15 amino acids. From germline, CDR1 is SGHAT and CDR2 FQNNGV. This TCR was recovered from a human donor with classical Hodgkin lymphoma. Source: peripheral blood mononuclear cells (PBMCs), taken at baseline. This chain uses TRBV11-2 with TRBJ1-3, with D perhaps TRBD1 (5 bases). This chain's CDR3 is CASSRDGSSGNTIYF. DNA of the CDR3: TGTGCCAGCAGCCGGGACGGGAGCTCTGGAAACACCATATATTTT.